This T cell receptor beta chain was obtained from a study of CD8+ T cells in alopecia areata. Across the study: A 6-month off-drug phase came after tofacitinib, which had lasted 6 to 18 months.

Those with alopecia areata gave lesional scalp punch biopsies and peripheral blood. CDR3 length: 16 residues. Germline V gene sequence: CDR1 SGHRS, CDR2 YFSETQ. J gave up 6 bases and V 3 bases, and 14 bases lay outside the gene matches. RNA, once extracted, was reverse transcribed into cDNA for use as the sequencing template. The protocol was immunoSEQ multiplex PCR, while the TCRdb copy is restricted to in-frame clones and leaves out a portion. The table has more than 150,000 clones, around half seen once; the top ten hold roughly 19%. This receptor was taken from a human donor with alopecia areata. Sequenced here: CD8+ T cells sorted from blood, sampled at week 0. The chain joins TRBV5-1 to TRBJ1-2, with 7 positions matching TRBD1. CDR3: CASSYDRQGTVDGYTF. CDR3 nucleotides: TGCGCCAGCAGCTATGATCGACAGGGAACTGTGGATGGCTACACCTTC.